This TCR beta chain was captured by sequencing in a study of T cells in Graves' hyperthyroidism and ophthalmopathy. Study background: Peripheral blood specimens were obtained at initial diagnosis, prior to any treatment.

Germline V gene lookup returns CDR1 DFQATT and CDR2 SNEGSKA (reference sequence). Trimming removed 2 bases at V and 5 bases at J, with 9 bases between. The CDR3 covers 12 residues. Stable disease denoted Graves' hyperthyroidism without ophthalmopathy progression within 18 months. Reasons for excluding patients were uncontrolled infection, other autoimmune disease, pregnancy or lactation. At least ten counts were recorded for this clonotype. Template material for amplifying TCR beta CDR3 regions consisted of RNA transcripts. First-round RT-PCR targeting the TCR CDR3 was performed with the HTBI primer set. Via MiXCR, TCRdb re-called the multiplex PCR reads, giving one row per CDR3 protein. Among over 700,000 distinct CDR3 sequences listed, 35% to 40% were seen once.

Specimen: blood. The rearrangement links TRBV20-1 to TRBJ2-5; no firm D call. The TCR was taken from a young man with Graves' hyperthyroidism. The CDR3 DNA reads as TGCAGTGCTAGAACCCCTTGGGAGACCCAGTACTTC. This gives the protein CSARTPWETQYF.